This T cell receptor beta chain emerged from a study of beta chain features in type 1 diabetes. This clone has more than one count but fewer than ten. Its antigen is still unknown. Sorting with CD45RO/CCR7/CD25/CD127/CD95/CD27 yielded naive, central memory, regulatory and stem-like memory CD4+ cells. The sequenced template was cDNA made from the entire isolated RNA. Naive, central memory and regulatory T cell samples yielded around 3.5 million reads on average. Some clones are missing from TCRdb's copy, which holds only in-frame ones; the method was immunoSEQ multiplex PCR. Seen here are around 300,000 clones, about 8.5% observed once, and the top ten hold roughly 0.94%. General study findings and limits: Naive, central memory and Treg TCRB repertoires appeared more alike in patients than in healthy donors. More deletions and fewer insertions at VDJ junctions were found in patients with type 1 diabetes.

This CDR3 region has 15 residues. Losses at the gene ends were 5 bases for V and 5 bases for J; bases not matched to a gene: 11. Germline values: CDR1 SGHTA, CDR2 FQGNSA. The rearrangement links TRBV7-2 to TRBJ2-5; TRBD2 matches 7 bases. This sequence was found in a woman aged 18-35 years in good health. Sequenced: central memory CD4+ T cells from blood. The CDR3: CASSPSGGRWETQYF. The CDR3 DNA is TGTGCCAGCAGCCCGAGCGGCGGGAGATGGGAGACCCAGTACTTC.